A single sample gave rise to the 27 T cell receptor beta chains below, sequenced in a study of T-cell reconstitution after alpha-beta-depleted transplantation in children. The TCRbeta library incorporated unique molecular identifiers. Using its own MiXCR run on the PCR reads, TCRdb lists one record per CDR3 protein. Of fewer than 350,000 distinct CDR3 sequences listed, approximately 10% are singletons. The sample was peripheral blood, taken 180 days after TCRalphabeta/CD19-depleted stem cell transplant. These receptor sequences come from a male patient between 2 and 15 years old who had a stem cell transplant for chronic granulomatous disease, so the T cells may come from the graft donor.

Many counts were recorded for this clonotype. V is TRBV20-1 and J is TRBJ2-7; no firm D call. Germline V lookup: CDR1 DFQATT, CDR2 SNEGSKA (reference sequence). The CDR3 sequence is 13 residues long. The V end lost 5 bases, the J end lost 0 bases, and 11 bases lay between the germline ends. CDR3: CSASLLSSYEQYF. The DNA for the CDR3 is TGCAGTGCTTCATTACTCTCCTCCTACGAGCAGTACTTC.

This clonotype was observed many times. This chain uses TRBV18 with TRBJ1-2; D is uncertain. The CDR3 spans 19 residues. V lost 0 bases, J lost 5 bases, and 25 bases lay in between. The germline gives CDR1 KGHSH, CDR2 LQKENI. CDR3 protein: CASSPPPSKLESPTYGYTF. CDR3 coding DNA: TGTGCCAGCTCACCACCGCCTTCCAAACTGGAGTCCCCCACTTATGGCTACACCTTC. Looking up the rest from reference TRBV18 and TRBJ1-2 gives the full variable domain: NAGVMQNPRHLVRRRGQEARLRCSPMKGHSHVYWYRQLPEEGLKFMVYLQKENIIDESGMPKERFSAEFPKEGPSILRIQQVVRGDSAAYFCASSPPPSKLESPTYGYTFGSGTRLTVV.

This clonotype was seen many times. The rearrangement uses TRBV6-2 or TRBV6-3 and TRBJ2-6, with TRBD2 as a possible D gene (7 bases). Germline lookup yields CDR1 MNHEY and CDR2 SVGEGT. V lost 7 bases to trimming and J lost 4 bases, with 23 bases between them. The CDR3 is 18 residues long. CDR3 sequence (DNA): TGTGCCAGCACCGGAGCGGGGCCTCAGGGGTCAGGGGCCAACGTCCTGACTTTC. Translated: CASTGAGPQGSGANVLTF.

This clonotype turned up a few times. V gene TRBV28 combines with J gene TRBJ2-2; the D gene is possibly TRBD1 (6 bases). The germline V gene encodes CDR1 MDHEN and CDR2 SYDVKM. Deletions cut 6 bases from V and 5 bases from J, with 16 bases between. The CDR3 spans 15 residues. This chain's CDR3 is CASSWGPTGTGELFF. The CDR3 region has the DNA TGTGCCAGCAGCTGGGGCCCCACAGGGACCGGGGAGCTGTTTTTT.

Concerning this clonotype itself: One junction end does not reproduce the germline sequence, and a read error may be involved. The chain uses TRBV20-1 and TRBJ2-6; 10 bases fit TRBD1. Germline V gene lookup returns CDR1 DFQATT and CDR2 SNEGSKA (reference sequence). CDR3 size: 17 residues. As DNA, the CDR3 is TGCAGTTTCTCCAGACAGGGGGCGGGCTTTGGGGCCAACGTCCCGACTTTC. Amino acid sequence: CSFSRQGAGFGANVPTF.

By sample fraction, this clonotype is large. The V gene is TRBV20-1, the J gene TRBJ1-1; unclear D gene. Trimming took 2 bases from V and 3 from J, leaving 13 bases between them. Per germline, CDR1 DFQATT and CDR2 SNEGSKA (reference sequence). This CDR3 comprises 14 residues. This CDR3 is CSARPATAHTEAFF. Written as DNA, the CDR3 is TGCAGTGCTAGACCGGCCACGGCGCACACTGAAGCTTTCTTT.

This clonotype was seen at least ten times. V is TRBV29-1 and J is TRBJ2-5; D is ambiguous. The ends were cut back, 5 bases at V and 4 bases at J, with 8 bases in the middle. Germline CDR1 is SQVTM and CDR2 is ANQGSEA. The CDR3 covers 11 residues. The DNA for the CDR3 is TGCAGCGTTCGTTGGGGAGAGACCCAGTACTTC. The encoded protein is CSVRWGETQYF.

Points on this clonotype: It may be a read error: a sequence one base away is much more abundant. The rearrangement links TRBV27 to TRBJ2-6, with D hard to call. Trimming cost V 5 bases and J 0 bases, with 14 bases left between them. CDR1 is MNHEY, CDR2 SMNVEV, per germline (reference sequence). The CDR3 has 17 amino acids. The CDR3 region is CASSPVYSISGANVLTF. CDR3 sequence (DNA): TGTGCCAGCAGTCCCGTATACTCTATCTCTGGGGCCAACGTCCTGACTTTC.

This clonotype was detected ten times or more. The rearrangement joins TRBV5-1 to TRBJ2-7, with 12 bases aligning to TRBD1. Germline V gene sequence: CDR1 SGHRS, CDR2 YFSETQ. There are 17 residues in the CDR3. Trimming at V came to 4 bases and at J to 3 bases, leaving 11 bases not matched to a gene. CDR3 sequence (DNA): TGCGCCAGCAGCCCTAAGGTCGGGACAGGGGGCATCTACGAGCAGTACTTC. Translated: CASSPKVGTGGIYEQYF.

The chain couples TRBV5-4 to TRBJ2-7, with D unclear. V was clipped by 1 base and J by 5 bases, with 16 bases between them. The CDR3 contains 15 residues. Germline CDR1 reads SGHNT; CDR2 reads YYREEE (reference sequence). The CDR3 DNA sequence: TGTGCCAGCAGCTTGTTTTCAGGTATTGGCAACGAGCAGTACTTC. Amino acid sequence: CASSLFSGIGNEQYF.

The sample holds a few counts of this clonotype. The chain joins TRBV4-3 to TRBJ2-7; 9 bases align to TRBD2. The length of the CDR3 is 14 residues. Germline trimming cut 2 bases from V and 4 bases from J; bases unmatched to any gene: 3. CDR1 is LGHNA and CDR2 is YSLEER in the germline V gene. CDR3 nucleotides: TGCGCCAGCAGCCAATATAGCGGGAGTTACGAGCAGTACTTC. Its protein product is CASSQYSGSYEQYF.

This clonotype was counted many times. The chain combines TRBV20-1 with TRBJ1-1, with unresolved D. With 3 bases removed from V and 5 bases from J, the gap between germline ends came to 10 bases. This CDR3 comprises 12 residues. Germline CDR1 reads DFQATT; CDR2 reads SNEGSKA (reference sequence). Here the CDR3 reads CSARFVGTEAFF. Here the CDR3 DNA reads TGCAGTGCTAGGTTCGTAGGGACTGAAGCTTTCTTT.

This clonotype was recorded many times. The chain employs TRBV6-5 and TRBJ2-3; D remains ambiguous. The CDR3 consists of 18 residues. Germline V gene data show CDR1 as MNHEY and CDR2 as SVGAGI. V dropped 0 bases and J dropped 1 base, with 17 bases sitting between them. In nucleotides, the CDR3 is TGTGCCAGCAGTTACTCGAAAGGCCGCCGTTTGGGCACAGATACGCAGTATTTT. This codes for CASSYSKGRRLGTDTQYF.

CDR3 bases: TGTGCCAGCACTATAGACAGGGTTGGCCACGAGCAGTACTTC. This translates into CASTIDRVGHEQYF. The genes are TRBV28 and TRBJ2-7; 7 bases are shared with TRBD1. The germline CDR1 and CDR2 sequences are MDHEN and SYDVKM. Trimming at V came to 7 bases and at J to 5 bases, leaving 11 bases not matched to a gene. The CDR3 consists of 14 residues.

This clonotype was found many times. This chain connects TRBV5-5 to TRBJ2-5; 8 bases are a match to TRBD2. There are 15 residues in the CDR3. CDR1 is SGHKS and CDR2 is YYEKEE in the germline V gene (reference sequence). The trim removed 4 bases at V and 2 bases at J, leaving 7 bases unmatched. CDR3 protein: CASSRGGTTQETQYF. The CDR3, as DNA: TGTGCCAGCAGCCGGGGGGGGACTACACAAGAGACCCAGTACTTC.

This clonotype was observed many times. J is TRBJ2-2 and V is TRBV5-1; D is ambiguous. V was clipped by 0 bases and J by 3 bases, with 6 bases between them. This CDR3 has 14 residues. Germline V gene sequence: CDR1 SGHRS, CDR2 YFSETQ. Here the CDR3 reads CASSLVTYTGELFF. In nucleotides, the CDR3 is TGCGCCAGCAGCTTGGTTACTTACACCGGGGAGCTGTTTTTT.

This clonotype was counted only a few times. The chain employs TRBV3-1 and TRBJ1-2; 7 bases line up with TRBD1. With 2 bases clipped from V and 4 bases from J, the junction kept 7 bases outside the gene matches. Germline lookup yields CDR1 LGHDT and CDR2 YNNKEL (reference sequence). This CDR3 contains 15 residues. The CDR3 reads CASSQLQGFAYGYTF. CDR3 coding DNA: TGTGCCAGCAGCCAATTACAGGGGTTCGCCTATGGCTACACCTTC.

There are many counts of this clonotype. The rearrangement joins TRBV5-1 to TRBJ2-1; D unclear. The CDR3 covers 13 residues. Germline CDR1 reads SGHRS; CDR2 reads YFSETQ. Trimming stripped 1 base from V and 12 bases from J, with 14 bases between. The DNA of the CDR3 is TGCGCCAGCAGCTTGATACAGTCCGAAGGGCAGTTCTTC. Translated: CASSLIQSEGQFF.

V usage is TRBV20-1 and J usage is TRBJ2-7; 13 bases are shared with TRBD2. This CDR3 has 20 amino acids. Trimming removed 0 bases from V and 0 bases from J; junction bases left unmatched: 14. The germline CDR1 and CDR2 sequences are DFQATT and SNEGSKA (reference sequence). The CDR3 DNA reads as TGCAGTGCTAGAGATTGGACTGGACTAGCGGGAGTTCGGGACTCCTACGAGCAGTACTTC. It encodes CSARDWTGLAGVRDSYEQYF.

The chain is built from TRBV5-4 and TRBJ2-1, with unresolved D. CDR3 length equals 14 residues. V gave up 1 base and J gave up 2 bases, with 7 bases separating them. Germline V gene sequence: CDR1 SGHNT, CDR2 YYREEE (reference sequence). The CDR3 DNA sequence: TGTGCCAGCAGCTTGCGGCCAACCTACAATGAGCAGTTCTTC. As protein: CASSLRPTYNEQFF.

This clonotype showed up many times. The chain recombines TRBV6-2 or TRBV6-3 with TRBJ2-5; the match to TRBD2 covers 8 bases. V lost 4 bases and J lost 3; bases outside the gene matches: 16. This CDR3 region has 18 residues. The germline CDR1 and CDR2 sequences are MNHEY and SVGEGT. The CDR3 is CASSFRGVCRRGEETQYF. CDR3 coding DNA: TGTGCCAGCAGTTTTAGGGGGGTCTGTCGGCGGGGGGAAGAGACCCAGTACTTC.

This clonotype occurred many times. The CDR3 loop is CASSFTGANYYGYTF. The CDR3 DNA reads TGCGCCAGCAGCTTTACAGGCGCGAACTACTATGGCTACACCTTC. The gene calls are TRBV5-1 and TRBJ1-2, with D perhaps TRBD1 (5 bases). Deletions cut 2 bases from V and 3 bases from J, with 14 bases between. Germline V gene sequence: CDR1 SGHRS, CDR2 YFSETQ. The CDR3 runs 15 residues.

The sample holds many counts of this clonotype. This CDR3 reads CASSQEGRGSNQPQHF. CDR3 DNA sequence: TGCGCCAGCAGCCAAGAAGGCCGGGGAAGCAATCAGCCCCAGCATTTT. The chain has TRBV4-3 and TRBJ1-5, with no clear D. Germline lookup yields CDR1 LGHNA and CDR2 YSLEER. The CDR3 totals 16 residues. Trimming shortened V by 0 bases and J by 1 base, and 10 bases separated the two germline ends.

This clonotype was found many times. The chain is built from TRBV24-1 and TRBJ2-1, with D possibly TRBD2 on 6 matching bases. V was shortened by 3 bases and J by 0 bases, with 11 bases between the two germline ends. Germline lookup yields CDR1 KGHDR and CDR2 SFDVKD. This CDR3 region has 16 residues. CDR3 sequence: CATSDIRDSSYNEQFF. DNA of the CDR3: TGTGCCACCAGTGATATCCGGGACTCCTCCTACAATGAGCAGTTCTTC.

The V and J genes are TRBV20-1 and TRBJ2-3; D ambiguous. CDR1 DFQATT and CDR2 SNEGSKA come from the germline V gene (reference sequence). The CDR3 consists of 12 residues. The V and J ends lost 5 bases and 6 bases respectively, with 12 bases between them. CDR3 amino acids: CSAHTPADTQYF. DNA of the CDR3: TGCAGTGCTCACACCCCGGCGGATACGCAGTATTTT.

There are many counts of this clonotype. CDR3 in DNA: TGTGCCAGCAGCTTGGCGGACAGGGGCAATGAGCAGTTCTTC. The encoded protein is CASSLADRGNEQFF. The chain couples TRBV5-8 to TRBJ2-1; 9 nucleotides agree with TRBD1. This CDR3 spans 14 amino acids. The germline CDR1 and CDR2 sequences are SGHTS and YDEGEE. V was pared by 0 bases and J by 6 bases, with 1 base of the junction left unmatched.

This clonotype appeared many times. This chain joins TRBV7-2 and TRBJ1-3; a possible D gene is TRBD1 (5 bases). Germline-derived CDR1 and CDR2 are SGHTA and FQGNSA. The CDR3 contains 15 residues. V lost 3 bases to trimming and J lost 0 bases, with 9 bases between them. CDR3 sequence reads: CASSFPGGSGNTIYF. CDR3 DNA: TGTGCCAGCAGCTTCCCCGGGGGCTCTGGAAACACCATATATTTT.